The entry that follows covers one TCR beta chain sequence. V was clipped by 3 bases and J by 7 bases, with 20 bases between them. CDR3 length equals 15 residues. Germline loops: CDR1 SGHRS, CDR2 YFSETQ. This sample was taken from a study of blood T cell repertoires in COVID-19. Using immunoSEQ multiplex PCR, the repertoire was profiled, and TCRdb retains in-frame clones only, with some absent. Of 250,000 to 350,000 clones listed, 86% are singletons. This TCR was sampled from a woman in her 70s with COVID-19, enrolled during active disease. The V gene is TRBV5-1, the J gene TRBJ2-7, with D tentatively TRBD1 (6 bases). The specimen sequenced was peripheral blood. The CDR3 reads CASSSTTGRALEQYF. The DNA of the CDR3 is TGCGCCAGCAGCTCTACGACAGGTCGGGCTTTGGAGCAGTACTTC.